Described below is a single T cell receptor beta chain sequence and its context. The antigen is not known. Sequencing was performed with immunoSEQ multiplex PCR; in TCRdb, only in-frame clones are kept and a portion is missing. The sample holds 45,000 to 60,000 clones, roughly 77% seen once. The data are from a study of radiotherapy plus CTLA-4 blockade in lung cancer. Overall study context: Disease control was present in 30% to 40% of patients, and objective responses in about 19%. Regarding the study as a whole: The best prediction of response reportedly came from early blood T cell clone dynamics, with interferon-beta.

The CDR3 is made up of 16 amino acids. CDR1 and CDR2 (germline): MNHEY, SVGAGI. Trimming took off 0 bases at V and 0 bases at J, with 11 bases between the two ends. The input for sequencing was peripheral blood, taken from a patient treated with radiotherapy plus ipilimumab. This clonotype originated in a human donor with non-small cell lung cancer who had a complete response to radiotherapy plus ipilimumab. This chain connects TRBV6-5 to TRBJ1-2, with D unclear. The CDR3 DNA reads TGTGCCAGCAGTTACTCGGGAGGATCTTCTAACTATGGCTACACCTTC. This codes for CASSYSGGSSNYGYTF.